This TCR beta chain appears in the sequencing data of a study of cytomegalovirus exposure and HLA in healthy donors. Study-wide findings and caveats: Excluded: some indistinguishable V segments such as TRBV6-2 and TRBV6-3. Relative to the roughly 700-donor mean, N-insertions were reportedly fewer in an Asian-associated ancestry cluster in a later analysis.

It was with 60 Vbeta and 13 Jbeta primers that the PCR ran. TCRdb keeps only in-frame clones here, not all; method: immunoSEQ multiplex PCR. The sample includes roughly 200,000 clones, 70% to 80% seen only once; the top ten take 4.4%. As to this clone: The antigen is undetermined.

Germline V gene lookup returns CDR1 MGHDK and CDR2 SYGVNS. The J segment lost 1 base and the V segment lost 4 bases, leaving 7 bases of the junction unmatched. CDR3 length equals 15 residues. This TCR derives from a woman younger than 45 in good health and CMV-seropositive. This chain links TRBV25-1 with TRBJ2-7, with 7 bases aligning to TRBD2. Source material: PBMCs. The CDR3 loop reads CASSAGGGPSYEQYF. As DNA, the CDR3 is TGTGCCAGCAGTGCCGGGGGAGGGCCTTCCTACGAGCAGTACTTC.